These T cell receptor beta chains were read from a single sample in a study of T cells after yellow fever vaccination. TCRdb fed the 5' RACE reads into MiXCR, producing one record per CDR3 protein. The sample carries 500,000 to 700,000 distinct CDR3 sequences, about a fifth recorded once. The sequences come from PBMCs, collected 15 days after the yellow fever booster vaccination. The receptors derive from a man in his thirties or forties who received the YFV17D yellow fever vaccine. Both conserved end residues are part of each CDR3. A D gene is named only where the DNA matches it firmly. Size tells how often a clone was seen (once, few, many) or the class of an expanded clone, and some rows leave it out.

>-|TRBJ2-5|11|-|TRBV20-1
CSASGKETQYF
TGCAGTGCTTCAGGGAAAGAGACCCAGTACTTC
>-|TRBJ2-5|14|-|TRBV6-5
CASSYYGIQETQYF
TGTGCCAGCAGTTACTACGGGATTCAAGAGACCCAGTACTTC
>-|TRBJ2-3|12|once|TRBV25-1
CASTTGVDTQYF
TGTGCCAGCACTACGGGTGTAGATACGCAGTATTTT
>-|TRBJ2-5|13|-|TRBV7-7
CASSLAGMETQYF
TGTGCCAGCAGCTTAGCAGGGATGGAGACCCAGTACTTC
>-|TRBJ2-2|12|few|TRBV6-4
CASSDRTGELFF
TGTGCCAGCAGTGACCGCACCGGGGAGCTGTTTTTT
>TRBD1|TRBJ1-1|15|-|TRBV7-9
CASSYRDRGDTEAFF
TGTGCCAGCAGCTACCGGGACAGGGGGGACACTGAAGCTTTCTTT
>-|TRBJ2-5|10|-|TRBV28
CATFLETQYF
TGTGCCACCTTTCTGGAGACCCAGTACTTC
>-|TRBJ2-7|13|-|TRBV27
CASSSQGTYEQYF
TGTGCCAGCAGTTCCCAGGGGACCTACGAGCAGTACTTC
>-|TRBJ2-2|15|few|TRBV7-9
CASSPSVRDTGELFF
TGTGCCAGCAGCCCTTCCGTCCGGGACACCGGGGAGCTGTTTTTT
>TRBD2|TRBJ2-2|15|-|TRBV6-2/TRBV6-3
CASRIRLAGTGELFF
TGTGCCAGCAGGATCCGACTAGCGGGCACCGGGGAGCTGTTTTTT
>-|TRBJ2-7|13|few|TRBV28
CASTTRQDYEQYF
TGTGCCAGCACCACCAGGCAGGACTACGAGCAGTACTTC
>-|TRBJ2-1|16|-|TRBV20-1
CSATNPRGSSYNEQFF
TGCAGTGCTACCAACCCCAGGGGCAGCTCCTACAATGAGCAGTTCTTC
>-|TRBJ2-3|16|few|TRBV11-2
CASSLVGGPSTDTQYF
TGTGCCAGCAGCTTAGTCGGGGGGCCTAGCACAGATACGCAGTATTTT
>-|TRBJ2-5|16|-|TRBV20-1
CSASPFVSAFSGTQYF
TGCAGTGCTAGCCCATTCGTGTCGGCATTCTCGGGGACCCAGTACTTC
>-|TRBJ2-3|13|-|TRBV5-6
CASSSRGVDTQYF
TGTGCCAGCAGCAGCCGTGGGGTGGATACGCAGTATTTT
>TRBD2|TRBJ2-3|17|-|TRBV12-3/TRBV12-4
CASSLGISGRSTDTQYF
TGTGCCAGCAGTTTAGGGATTAGCGGGAGAAGCACAGATACGCAGTATTTT
>-|TRBJ2-7|14|few|TRBV7-9
CASSKSGTANEQYF
TGTGCCAGCAGCAAATCCGGGACGGCGAACGAGCAGTACTTC
>-|TRBJ2-2|13|-|TRBV30
CAWTTQSTGELFF
TGTGCCTGGACCACACAAAGCACCGGGGAGCTGTTTTTT
>TRBD1|TRBJ2-7|14|-|TRBV7-2
CASSTHRGAYEQYF
TGTGCCAGCAGCACCCACAGGGGGGCCTACGAGCAGTACTTC
>-|TRBJ1-1|16|-|TRBV18
CASSPQFAGLNTEAFF
TGTGCCAGCTCACCACAGTTTGCGGGGCTGAACACTGAAGCTTTCTTT
>-|TRBJ1-1|13|-|TRBV7-2
CASSLSSLDEAFF
TGTGCCAGCAGCTTAAGTTCATTAGATGAAGCTTTCTTT
>TRBD2|TRBJ2-5|17|few|TRBV4-3
CASSQVGAGEQGETQYF
TGCGCCAGCAGCCAAGTTGGAGCGGGAGAGCAGGGGGAGACCCAGTACTTC
>TRBD2|TRBJ2-1|15|once|TRBV7-7
CASSAGLAGEDEQFF
TGTGCTAGCAGCGCGGGACTAGCGGGAGAAGATGAGCAGTTCTTC
>TRBD2|TRBJ2-1|15|-|TRBV3-1
CASGRDYAQSPEQFF
TGTGCCAGCGGCCGGGACTACGCACAAAGCCCTGAGCAGTTCTTC
>-|TRBJ1-1|19|-|TRBV28
CAIGLGLLCDGGLGTEAFF
TGTGCCATCGGCCTCGGGCTCCTCTGCGACGGAGGGTTGGGCACTGAAGCTTTCTTT
>-|TRBJ1-1|13|-|TRBV3-1
CASSPVAGTEAFF
TGTGCCAGCAGCCCCGTGGCGGGGACTGAAGCTTTCTTT
>-|TRBJ2-2|13|few|TRBV20-1
CSASRADTGELFF
TGCAGTGCTAGCCGGGCGGACACCGGGGAGCTGTTTTTT
>-|TRBJ1-1|13|few|TRBV12-3/TRBV12-4
CASRGVSNTEAFF
TGTGCCAGCAGGGGGGTTTCGAACACTGAAGCTTTCTTT
>TRBD1|TRBJ2-1|19|-|TRBV28
CASSSPGTVGPFSYNEQFF
TGTGCCAGCAGCAGCCCCGGGACAGTAGGACCTTTCTCCTACAATGAGCAGTTCTTC
>TRBD2|TRBJ2-3|15|-|TRBV29-1
CSVETTGGRTDTQYF
TGCAGCGTTGAAACGACGGGAGGTCGGACAGATACGCAGTATTTT
>-|TRBJ1-1|13|many|TRBV7-8
CASSRDRNTEAFF
TGTGCCAGCAGCCGGGACCGAAACACTGAAGCTTTCTTT
>-|TRBJ2-2|15|few|TRBV3-1
CASSHRTENTGELFF
TGTGCCAGCAGCCATCGGACAGAAAACACCGGGGAGCTGTTTTTT
>TRBD1|TRBJ2-7|14|few|TRBV12-3/TRBV12-4
CASSSVDRDYEQYF
TGTGCCAGCAGTTCTGTGGACAGGGACTACGAGCAGTACTTC
>-|TRBJ2-5|13|few|TRBV4-3
CASSQTFQETQYF
TGCGCCAGCAGCCAAACGTTCCAAGAGACCCAGTACTTC
>-|TRBJ2-2|15|few|TRBV12-3/TRBV12-4
CASSTGLMRAGELFF
TGTGCCAGCAGTACCGGACTGATGAGGGCCGGGGAGCTGTTTTTT
>-|TRBJ2-7|12|once|TRBV6-2/TRBV6-3
CASSIKNYEQYF
TGTGCCAGCAGCATCAAGAACTACGAGCAGTACTTC
>TRBD1|TRBJ2-4|13|-|TRBV20-1
CSYSGTGGNIQYF
TGCAGTTACTCCGGGACAGGGGGAAACATTCAGTACTTC
>-|TRBJ1-3|17|-|TRBV7-9
CASSPRAPLLSGNTIYF
TGTGCCAGCAGCCCTCGGGCCCCTCTCCTCTCGGGAAACACCATATATTTT
>-|TRBJ2-7|14|many|TRBV15
CATSRDQGSYEQYF
TGTGCCACCAGCAGAGACCAGGGCTCCTACGAGCAGTACTTC
>TRBD2|TRBJ2-7|14|-|TRBV7-2
CASSPLERGYEQYF
TGTGCCAGCAGCCCCCTAGAGCGGGGCTACGAGCAGTACTTC
>TRBD1|TRBJ2-3|14|few|TRBV5-1
CASSPGQLVDTQYF
TGCGCCAGCAGCCCGGGACAGCTAGTAGATACGCAGTATTTT
>TRBD2|TRBJ2-1|15|few|TRBV6-1
CASSPAGGVGNEQFF
TGTGCCAGCAGTCCAGCGGGAGGAGTAGGCAATGAGCAGTTCTTC
>-|TRBJ2-5|14|-|TRBV7-3
CASSPRGRGESQYF
TGTGCCAGCAGCCCTCGGGGCCGGGGAGAGTCCCAGTACTTC
>TRBD2|TRBJ2-7|16|-|TRBV19
CASSSRTSGSIGEQYF
TGTGCCAGTAGTTCGAGGACTAGCGGGAGCATCGGCGAGCAGTACTTC
>TRBD1|TRBJ2-7|16|-|TRBV20-1
CSARGSGTGRGYEQYF
TGCAGTGCTAGAGGCTCCGGGACAGGGAGAGGTTACGAGCAGTACTTC
>-|TRBJ2-4|13|-|TRBV6-6
CASSYSKSTIQYF
TGTGCCAGCAGTTACTCGAAGAGCACCATTCAGTACTTC
>-|TRBJ2-1|14|few|TRBV7-8
CASSLGRAADEQFF
TGTGCCAGCAGCTTAGGCAGGGCGGCGGATGAGCAGTTCTTC
>-|TRBJ2-7|14|many|TRBV9
CASSIRDGAYEQYF
TGTGCCAGCAGCATCCGGGACGGAGCTTACGAGCAGTACTTC
>TRBD1|TRBJ2-1|12|-|TRBV4-3
CASSQTGGKQFF
TGCGCCAGCAGCCAGACAGGGGGCAAGCAGTTCTTC
>TRBD2|TRBJ2-1|17|-|TRBV24-1
CATSDSSRLAGGSEQFF
TGTGCCACCAGTGATTCCTCTCGACTAGCGGGAGGCAGTGAGCAGTTCTTC
>-|TRBJ1-4|13|many|TRBV6-1
CASTLAGAEKLFF
TGTGCCAGCACCCTCGCGGGGGCTGAAAAACTGTTTTTT
>-|TRBJ2-3|16|few|TRBV5-1
CASSLAPGDQGDTQYF
TGCGCCAGCAGCTTGGCCCCTGGCGACCAGGGGGATACGCAGTATTTT
>-|TRBJ2-7|15|many|TRBV6-2/TRBV6-3
CASSSLRTTLREQYF
TGTGCCAGCAGTTCCCTCCGGACTACCCTCAGGGAGCAGTACTTC
>-|TRBJ2-1|14|-|TRBV20-1
CSARGRGLYNEQFF
TGCAGTGCTAGGGGCAGGGGACTGTACAATGAGCAGTTCTTC
>TRBD1|TRBJ1-5|14|few|TRBV12-3/TRBV12-4
CASSFTSGGQPQHF
TGTGCCAGCAGTTTTACGTCAGGGGGTCAGCCCCAGCATTTT
>-|TRBJ2-1|15|few|TRBV5-6
CASSIGGRAYNEQFF
TGTGCCAGCAGCATAGGAGGTAGAGCCTACAATGAGCAGTTCTTC
>-|TRBJ2-4|12|many|TRBV7-2
CASTVAKNIQYF
TGTGCCAGCACGGTGGCCAAAAACATTCAGTACTTC
>-|TRBJ2-3|16|-|TRBV10-3
CAISELPEGQPDTQYF
TGTGCCATCAGTGAGCTCCCAGAGGGCCAGCCAGATACGCAGTATTTT
>-|TRBJ2-7|13|-|TRBV29-1
CSVVSGAGYEQYF
TGCAGCGTTGTGTCGGGGGCTGGGTACGAGCAGTACTTC
>TRBD2|TRBJ2-2|16|-|TRBV28
CASSFVREGLGGELFF
TGTGCCAGCAGTTTTGTGCGGGAGGGCCTCGGCGGGGAGCTGTTTTTT